Presented here are 4 T cell receptor beta chains from one specimen sequenced in a study of T-cell reconstitution after alpha-beta-depleted transplantation in children. It was with unique molecular identifiers that the TCRbeta library was prepared. TCRdb re-derived calls from the PCR reads in MiXCR, one entry per CDR3 protein. The sample carries fewer than 1 million distinct CDR3 sequences, less than 20% recorded once. Here the sequenced sample was PBMCs, mostly from graft donor cells, taken 360 days after TCRalphabeta/CD19-depleted stem cell transplant. All receptors come from a male patient younger than 18 who had a stem cell transplant for acute lymphoblastic leukemia, so the T cells may come from the graft donor.

This clonotype was picked up a small number of times. The rearrangement uses TRBV7-8 and TRBJ1-1, with unresolved D. Between the trimmed V and J ends, which lost 6 bases and 5 bases, there was a span of 10 bases. The CDR3 contains 12 residues. Germline V gene sequence: CDR1 SGHVS, CDR2 FQNEAQ. Here the CDR3 reads CASSRRETEAFF. The CDR3 nucleotides read TGTGCCAGCAGTCGGAGGGAGACTGAAGCTTTCTTT.

The chain carries TRBV9 and TRBJ2-2; TRBD2 matches at 16 bases. The CDR3 contains 20 residues. The junction had 15 bases not matched to a gene; V was cut back by 4 bases and J by 6 bases. Germline V gives CDR1 SGDLS, CDR2 YYNGEE. CDR3 residues: CASSRNPGLAGGPVSGELFF. The CDR3 nucleotides are TGTGCCAGCAGCAGAAATCCGGGACTAGCGGGAGGGCCGGTTTCCGGGGAGCTGTTTTTT.

This clonotype was counted a few times. The rearrangement links TRBV2 to TRBJ2-5; 10 bases line up with TRBD2. This CDR3 region has 14 residues. Trimming took 2 bases from V and 8 from J; bases not matched to a gene: 5. CDR1 is SNHLY and CDR2 is FYNNEI in the germline V gene. CDR3 DNA sequence: TGTGCCAGCAGTGAATTAGCGGGAGGCCCCACCCAGTACTTC. Translation: CASSELAGGPTQYF.

A few counts support this clonotype. The V gene is TRBV7-3, the J gene TRBJ2-2, with TRBD1 matching 9 bases. The CDR3 covers 15 residues. Per germline, CDR1 SGHTA and CDR2 FQGTGA. Trimming removed 5 bases from V and 7 bases from J; junction bases left unmatched: 8. CDR3 region: CASSPGTGIIGELFF. Here the CDR3 DNA reads TGTGCCAGCAGCCCCGGGACAGGGATCATCGGGGAGCTGTTTTTT.